This T cell receptor (beta chain) derives from a study of breast tumors, draining lymph nodes, adjacent tissues. Whole-study findings and limits: Luminal-like breast cancer showed significantly higher tumor–nontumor repertoire similarity than basal-like.

The CDR3 is 14 amino acids. Trimming removed 5 bases from V and 5 bases from J; junction bases left unmatched: 6. Germline V gene data show CDR1 as SEHNR and CDR2 as FQNEAQ (reference sequence). The table lists this clonotype with many counts. Its antigen is not known. TCRdb reprocessed the multiplex PCR reads with MiXCR, giving one entry per CDR3 protein. The repertoire holds around 70,000 distinct CDR3 sequences, with roughly two fifths as singletons. The sequenced sample consisted of breast tumor tissue. This TCR came from a female donor with breast cancer. Some clones in this sample may be carry-over from other donors' samples. The chain couples TRBV7-9 to TRBJ1-2; 9 bases agree with TRBD1. This chain's CDR3 is CASSPGQGLYGYTF. The CDR3 bases are TGTGCCAGCAGCCCGGGACAGGGACTGTATGGCTACACCTTC.